The clone carrying this T cell receptor beta chain was picked up many times. The data originate from a study of patients and donors after allogeneic stem cell transplantation. TCRdb redid the calling of the RT-PCR reads with MiXCR, one entry per CDR3 protein. The profile shows about 230,000 distinct CDR3 sequences, 11% to 15% of them singletons. This CDR3 region has 16 residues. The germline gives CDR1 SGHRS, CDR2 YFSETQ. V gave up 4 bases and J gave up 3 bases; unmatched junction bases: 6. The sequencing sample was made of blood, either unsorted or a sorted T cell fraction (not recorded which). The clonotype was recovered from a human donor who was either an allogeneic HSCT recipient or a stem cell or donor lymphocyte infusion donor (not recorded which). It is not recorded whose cells these are; they may come from a transplant donor. J is TRBJ2-3 and V is TRBV5-1; TRBD1 matches at 12 bases. The chain's CDR3 is CASSQLGQGATDTQYF. CDR3 coding DNA: TGCGCCAGCAGCCAGCTGGGACAGGGGGCAACAGATACGCAGTATTTT.